These T cell receptor beta chains were read from a single sample in a study of blood T cell repertoires in COVID-19. Libraries were prepared by immunoSEQ multiplex PCR; TCRdb keeps only in-frame clonotypes and omits some of them. This sample yields around 270,000 clones, of which approximately 86% are seen a single time; around 1.8% belongs to the top ten. Sequenced material: peripheral blood. The origin of the receptors is a young man with active or convalescent COVID-19. The conserved cysteine and the conserved F or W are not part of the CDR3 here.

v_call: TRBV3-1/TRBV3-2; j_call: TRBJ1-2; cdr3_aa: ASSQDLGQEAGYT
v_call: TRBV29-1; j_call: TRBJ1-5; cdr3_aa: SVVGQPNQPQH
v_call: TRBV9; j_call: TRBJ2-5; cdr3_aa: ASSREETQY
v_call: TRBV4-2; j_call: TRBJ2-1; cdr3_aa: ASSQGLGENEQF
v_call: TRBV7-3; j_call: TRBJ1-2; cdr3_aa: ASSLGQGYGYT
v_call: TRBV12-3/TRBV12-4; j_call: TRBJ2-2; cdr3_aa: ASRDTNTGELF
v_call: TRBV10-1; j_call: TRBJ1-1; cdr3_aa: ASSVARNTEAF
v_call: TRBV18; j_call: TRBJ2-7; cdr3_aa: ASSGTGFYEQY
v_call: TRBV5-1; j_call: TRBJ1-1; cdr3_aa: ASSLGTSATEAF
v_call: TRBV5-8; j_call: TRBJ2-3; cdr3_aa: ASSPRGDTQY
v_call: TRBV30; j_call: TRBJ1-5; cdr3_aa: AWSVQGDQPQH
v_call: TRBV5-6; j_call: TRBJ2-3; cdr3_aa: ASSLTTSESTDTQY
v_call: TRBV11-2; j_call: TRBJ2-7; cdr3_aa: ASSISGGAREQY
v_call: TRBV15; j_call: TRBJ2-7; cdr3_aa: ATSTSAASSYEQY
v_call: TRBV7-2; j_call: TRBJ1-1; cdr3_aa: ASSEGPGGGNTEAF
v_call: TRBV19; j_call: TRBJ1-2; cdr3_aa: ASRRDREPGYGYT
v_call: TRBV9; j_call: TRBJ2-5; cdr3_aa: ASSVGLAGPSETQY
v_call: TRBV5-1; j_call: TRBJ1-5; cdr3_aa: ASSSDRGEYSNQPQH
v_call: TRBV10-2; j_call: TRBJ2-3; cdr3_aa: ASSLPGLAGGRTDTQY
v_call: TRBV30; j_call: TRBJ2-6; cdr3_aa: AWQGFSGANVLT
v_call: TRBV11-3; j_call: TRBJ2-2; cdr3_aa: ASSDDSANTGELF
v_call: TRBV5-1; j_call: TRBJ1-2; cdr3_aa: ASSSDSTGIKNYGYT
v_call: TRBV11-2; j_call: TRBJ1-4; cdr3_aa: ASRGGTGEVDEKLF
v_call: TRBV5-1; j_call: TRBJ2-5; cdr3_aa: ASSTGQSGETQY
v_call: TRBV15; j_call: TRBJ1-3; cdr3_aa: ATSRAREAGNTIY
v_call: TRBV9; j_call: TRBJ1-1; cdr3_aa: ASSVTGLNTEAF
v_call: TRBV2; j_call: TRBJ1-5; cdr3_aa: ASRYGSWNQPQH
v_call: TRBV4-1; j_call: TRBJ2-7; cdr3_aa: ASSQVQGVGEQY